Each of the 3 T cell receptor beta chains below was sequenced from the same sample in a study of cytomegalovirus exposure and HLA in healthy donors. Use of 60 Vbeta and 13 Jbeta primers characterized the PCR. Profiling relied on immunoSEQ multiplex PCR, and the TCRdb table lists in-frame clones only, not all of them. The sample has roughly 150,000 clones, more than 70% seen once. Material for sequencing was PBMCs. These receptors were obtained from a male donor in good health and CMV-seronegative.

This clone occurred a few times. The chain combines TRBV19 with TRBJ2-7, with no clear D. The V and J ends lost 3 bases and 3 bases respectively, with 3 bases between them. Germline V gives CDR1 LNHDA, CDR2 SQIVND (reference sequence). The CDR3 extends over 11 amino acids. Here the CDR3 reads CASSINYEQYF. CDR3 in DNA: TGTGCCAGTAGTATTAACTACGAGCAGTACTTC.

The V and J genes are TRBV15 and TRBJ1-5; 7 nucleotides line up with TRBD1. This CDR3 has 15 residues. Trimming took 5 bases from V and 0 from J; bases not matched to a gene: 4. Germline V lookup: CDR1 LNHNV, CDR2 YYDKDF (reference sequence). The CDR3 protein is CATSFDRASNQPQHF. The CDR3 DNA is TGTGCCACCAGCTTCGACAGGGCTAGCAATCAGCCCCAGCATTTT.

This clone was counted only a few times. This sample also contains other DNA sequences that code for the same CDR3. The V and J genes are TRBV30 and TRBJ2-7, with D perhaps matching TRBD1 (5 bases). V was clipped by 2 bases and J by 2 bases, with 19 bases between them. This CDR3 has 16 residues. The germline V gene encodes CDR1 GTSNPN and CDR2 SVGIG (reference sequence). The CDR3 coding sequence is TGTGCCTGGAGTCCCATCTACAACAGGCCGGCCTACGAGCAGTACTTC. Its translation is CAWSPIYNRPAYEQYF.